One sample yielded the 22 T cell receptor beta chains listed below, sequenced in a study of cytomegalovirus exposure and HLA in healthy donors (dated by TCRdb to the late 2010s). Library method: the immunoSEQ multiplex PCR assay. The multiplex PCR relied on a mix of 60 forward primers for TCR Vbeta segments and 13 reverse primers for TCR Jbeta segments. TCRdb mirrors the immuneACCESS table, restricted to in-frame sequences. Some clones are absent from its copies; in checked studies, under half trace to an unresolved V gene, and the reason for the others is unknown. This sample comprises about 110,000 clones, approximately 83% of them detected only once. Roughly 6.1% of the sample goes to the ten largest clones. Sequencing was carried out using PBMCs. The source is a man aged 18-30 years in good health and CMV-seronegative.

The chain employs TRBV5-1 and TRBJ2-3; no clear D gene. The CDR3 is made up of 12 amino acids. CDR1 is SGHRS and CDR2 is YFSETQ in the germline V gene. Between the trimmed V and J ends, which lost 2 bases and 5 bases, there was a span of 6 bases. CDR3 in amino acids: CASSLSGDTQYF. Written as DNA, the CDR3 is TGCGCCAGCAGCTTATCCGGAGATACGCAGTATTTT.

The chain employs TRBV4-1 and TRBJ1-5, with D uncertain. Germline assignment: CDR1 MGHRA and CDR2 YSYEKL. The CDR3 contains 15 residues. V dropped 3 bases and J dropped 0 bases, with 9 bases sitting between them. The CDR3 spells CASSQALHSNQPQHF. The CDR3 DNA reads as TGCGCCAGCAGCCAGGCCCTGCATAGCAATCAGCCCCAGCATTTT.

The chain joins TRBV11-2 to TRBJ2-1, with a tentative D call TRBD2 (5 bases). Germline V gene sequence: CDR1 SGHAT, CDR2 FQNNGV. V was clipped by 7 bases and J by 8 bases, with 21 bases between them. The CDR3 length is 15 residues. DNA for the CDR3: TGTGCCAGCACCCGGGGTAGCTGGGGTAGCTATGAGCAGTTCTTC. It translates to CASTRGSWGSYEQFF.

The chain combines TRBV6-5 with TRBJ1-2; 10 bases match TRBD1. In germline, CDR1 is MNHEY, CDR2 SVGAGI. This CDR3 is 14 amino acids long. With 10 bases clipped from V and 6 bases from J, the junction kept 11 bases outside the gene matches. CDR3 amino acids: CATDRTGGGHGYTF. In nucleotides, the CDR3 is TGTGCCACCGACCGGACAGGGGGAGGTCATGGCTACACCTTC.

The chain recombines TRBV6-1 with TRBJ2-7; D possibly corresponds to TRBD2 (5 bases). This CDR3 is built from 13 residues. Germline V gene lookup returns CDR1 MNHNS and CDR2 SASEGT. Trimming cost V 0 bases and J 4 bases, with 7 bases left between them. The CDR3, as DNA: TGTGCCAGCAGTGAAGCGTCGGGGTACGAGCAGTACTTC. This sequence encodes CASSEASGYEQYF.

The chain couples TRBV5-1 to TRBJ2-1, with D unclear. Germline CDR1 reads SGHRS; CDR2 reads YFSETQ. The CDR3 totals 16 residues. V dropped 4 bases and J dropped 0 bases, with 14 bases sitting between them. The CDR3: CASSQNMAGSYNEQFF. CDR3 bases: TGCGCCAGCAGCCAAAACATGGCAGGCTCCTACAATGAGCAGTTCTTC.

With respect to this clone: A junction boundary mismatches the germline segment, possibly from a read error. This rearrangement joins TRBV7-7 to TRBJ2-5, with D possibly TRBD2 on 6 matching bases. The DNA end favors TRBJ2-7, so the J call may be wrong. The CDR3 totals 13 residues. Germline loops: CDR1 SSHAT, CDR2 FNYEAQ (reference sequence). The CDR3 nucleotides read TGTGCTAGCAGCTTAGGAGGGCGGGGCGAGCAGTACTTC. It specifies CASSLGGRGEQYF.

V is TRBV27 and J is TRBJ2-3; 8 nucleotides align to TRBD1. V dropped 4 bases and J dropped 0; count of bases not matched to a gene: 9. This CDR3 has 17 amino acids. Germline CDR1 is MNHEY and CDR2 is SMNVEV (reference sequence). CDR3 loop: CASSSLWTGYSTDTQYF. CDR3 sequence (DNA): TGTGCCAGCAGTTCCCTTTGGACAGGGTATAGCACAGATACGCAGTATTTT.

The V and J genes are TRBV6-1 and TRBJ1-3, with D unresolved. The V gene lost 4 bases and the J gene lost 3 bases, with 10 bases spanning the gap. This CDR3 comprises 14 residues. The germline CDR1 and CDR2 sequences are MNHNS and SASEGT. For the CDR3, the DNA is TGTGCCAGCAGTGCCCTTGACATTGGAAACACCATATATTTT. Its protein product is CASSALDIGNTIYF.

The chain carries TRBV5-6 and TRBJ1-5; possible D gene TRBD1, 6 bases. The germline CDR1 and CDR2 sequences are SGHDT and YYEEEE. V lost 4 bases and J lost 7, with 12 bases in between. The CDR3 sequence is 13 residues long. The CDR3 sequence: CASSPGRGQPQHF. The CDR3 DNA reads TGTGCCAGCAGCCCAGGAAGGGGGCAGCCCCAGCATTTT.

This clone was seen only a few times. J is TRBJ2-1 and V is TRBV19; TRBD2 might be the D (7 bases). CDR1 is LNHDA and CDR2 is SQIVND in the germline V gene (reference sequence). The CDR3 length is 19 residues. The ends were cut back, 5 bases at V and 2 bases at J, with 25 bases in the middle. The CDR3 is CASSSAGPGRGGTYNEQFF. The CDR3 nucleotides are TGTGCCAGTAGTTCGGCGGGGCCAGGGAGGGGGGGGACCTACAATGAGCAGTTCTTC.

This chain joins TRBV6-6 and TRBJ2-7, with 12 nucleotides matching TRBD2. V was pared by 5 bases and J by 6 bases, with 8 bases of the junction left unmatched. CDR3 length equals 15 residues. Looked up from germline, CDR1 is MNHNY and CDR2 is SVGAGI (reference sequence). In DNA form, the CDR3 reads TGTGCCAGCAGTCCTCAGACTAGCGGGAGAGGCGAGCAGTACTTC. It yields the protein CASSPQTSGRGEQYF.

V and J are TRBV5-6 and TRBJ2-7; 10 bases are a match to TRBD1. Looked up from germline, CDR1 is SGHDT and CDR2 is YYEEEE. The CDR3 sequence is 13 residues long. CDR3: CATGQGGTYEQYF. The CDR3 DNA sequence: TGTGCGACCGGACAGGGGGGGACCTACGAGCAGTACTTC.

The chain uses TRBV5-8 and TRBJ2-7; D may be TRBD1 (6 bases). Germline V gene data show CDR1 as SGHTS and CDR2 as YDEGEE. The V gene lost 4 bases and the J gene lost 3 bases, with 20 bases spanning the gap. The CDR3 runs to 16 residues. The CDR3 protein is CASSLYRDKAFYEQYF. CDR3 in DNA: TGTGCCAGCAGCCTGTACCGGGACAAGGCCTTCTACGAGCAGTACTTC. Full variable domain (missing parts from reference TRBV5-8 and TRBJ2-7): EAGVTQSPTHLIKTRGQQATLRCSPISGHTSVYWYQQALGLGLQFLLWYDEGEERNRGNFPPRFSGRQFPNYSSELNVNALELEDSALYLCASSLYRDKAFYEQYFGPGTRLTVT.

The chain is built from TRBV18 and TRBJ1-4; no clear D gene. From germline, CDR1 is KGHSH and CDR2 LQKENI. The CDR3 runs 13 residues. Between the trimmed V and J ends, which lost 2 bases and 8 bases, there was a span of 9 bases. CDR3 in DNA: TGTGCCAGCTCACCAGTGGAACAGGAAAAACTGTTTTTT. Protein product: CASSPVEQEKLFF.

The V gene is TRBV7-2, the J gene TRBJ1-1; D is uncertain. CDR3 length: 13 amino acids. Germline V gene data show CDR1 as SGHTA and CDR2 as FQGNSA. Deletions cut 1 base from V and 2 bases from J, with 5 bases between. In DNA, the CDR3 is TGTGCCAGCAGCTTAGTAGATAACACTGAAGCTTTCTTT. Amino acids: CASSLVDNTEAFF.

The chain has TRBV18 and TRBJ2-1; the D gene is possibly TRBD1 (5 bases). Trimming took off 0 bases at V and 7 bases at J, with 16 bases between the two ends. There are 16 residues in the CDR3. Germline-derived CDR1 and CDR2 are KGHSH and LQKENI. In DNA, the CDR3 is TGTGCCAGCTCACCACCGGTCGGCAGGGCGGATAATGAGCAGTTCTTC. Residues: CASSPPVGRADNEQFF.

The CDR3 protein is CASSAASGSLLKTQYF. The CDR3 DNA sequence: TGTGCCAGTAGCGCGGCTAGCGGGAGTCTTTTGAAGACCCAGTACTTC. V and J are TRBV19 and TRBJ2-5, with 10 bases identical to TRBD2. CDR1 is LNHDA and CDR2 is SQIVND in the germline V gene (reference sequence). The CDR3 covers 16 residues. V dropped 6 bases and J dropped 6; count of bases not matched to a gene: 13.

The V and J genes are TRBV27 and TRBJ2-7; 14 bases are a match to TRBD2. V lost 2 bases to trimming and J lost 2 bases; unmatched junction nucleotides: 8. This CDR3 contains 18 residues. Per the germline V gene, CDR1 is MNHEY and CDR2 is SMNVEV (reference sequence). CDR3 sequence reads: CASSLIGTSGSLAYEQYF. The CDR3 nucleotides are TGTGCCAGCAGTTTAATCGGGACTAGCGGGAGTCTAGCCTACGAGCAGTACTTC.

The gene calls are TRBV10-3 and TRBJ2-1, with 8 nucleotides matching TRBD2. CDR3 length equals 15 residues. The junction had 8 bases not matched to a gene; V was cut back by 10 bases and J by 0 bases. The V gene's germline CDR1 is ENHRY and CDR2 SYGVKD. CDR3 amino acids: CATHVGGGSYNEQFF. Written as DNA, the CDR3 is TGTGCCACCCACGTCGGGGGGGGCTCCTACAATGAGCAGTTCTTC.

The genes are TRBV28 and TRBJ2-3; D may be TRBD1 (6 bases). Germline-derived CDR1 and CDR2 are MDHEN and SYDVKM. The CDR3 totals 12 residues. V was pared by 5 bases and J by 8 bases, with 11 bases between. CDR3 sequence reads: CASSARGFTQYF. CDR3 nucleotide sequence: TGTGCCAGCAGTGCCAGGGGATTTACGCAGTATTTT.

The chain has TRBV19 and TRBJ1-3, with TRBD1 matching over 7 bases. The CDR3 is 18 residues long. In germline, CDR1 is LNHDA, CDR2 SQIVND (reference sequence). The V and J ends lost 5 bases and 3 bases, in that order; junction bases with no gene match: 16. In DNA, the CDR3 is TGTGCCAGTAGTTCGAGGGGCCCGGGACAGCTTGGTGGAAACACCATATATTTT. Translating gives CASSSRGPGQLGGNTIYF.